The 23 T cell receptor beta chains in this list originate from one sample, sequenced in a study of Graves' ophthalmopathy and Graves' hyperthyroidism. As the template, RNA transcripts were used to amplify TCR beta CDR3 regions. RT-PCR with HTBI primers came first, then second-round multiplex PCR. In TCRdb, the multiplex PCR reads were re-called with MiXCR into one record per CDR3 protein. Of more than 550,000 distinct CDR3 sequences listed, roughly two fifths are singletons. Source material: peripheral blood. These receptors all come from an adult man with Graves' ophthalmopathy.

This clonotype was recorded many times. In DNA, the CDR3 is TGCAGTGCTAGAGGCAGGGGCGCCTTCGGAGAGCAGTACTTC. This gives the protein CSARGRGAFGEQYF. The chain employs TRBV20-1 and TRBJ2-7; possibly TRBD1 for D (6 bases). The V and J ends lost 1 base and 7 bases respectively, with 17 bases between them. The CDR3 has 14 residues. Looked up from germline, CDR1 is DFQATT and CDR2 is SNEGSKA (reference sequence).

This clonotype has just a few counts. The chain joins TRBV5-4 to TRBJ2-7; 11 nucleotides line up with TRBD2. The J segment lost 3 bases and the V segment lost 0 bases, leaving 5 bases of the junction unmatched. This CDR3 has 16 residues. Germline assignment: CDR1 SGHNT and CDR2 YYREEE (reference sequence). The CDR3 sequence: CASSLGTSGSIYEQYF. The CDR3, as DNA: TGTGCCAGCAGCTTGGGTACTAGCGGGAGTATCTACGAGCAGTACTTC. The full variable domain, completed using reference TRBV5-4 and TRBJ2-7, is ETGVTQSPTHLIKTRGQQVTLRCSSQSGHNTVSWYQQALGQGPQFIFQYYREEENGRGNFPPRFSGLQFPNYSSELNVNALELDDSALYLCASSLGTSGSIYEQYFGPGTRLTVT.

This clonotype was counted at least ten times. This chain joins TRBV9 and TRBJ2-2, with D tentatively TRBD1 (6 bases). The CDR3 length is 14 residues. Deletions cut 3 bases from V and 8 bases from J, with 14 bases between. Germline V CDR1 and CDR2: SGDLS, YYNGEE. CDR3 coding DNA: TGTGCCAGCAGCGCCCCAGGGGAGCCTGGGGAGCTGTTTTTT. Its translation is CASSAPGEPGELFF. The full variable domain, completed using reference TRBV9 and TRBJ2-2, is DSGVTQTPKHLITATGQRVTLRCSPRSGDLSVYWYQQSLDQGLQFLIQYYNGEERAKGNILERFSAQQFPDLHSELNLSSLELGDSALYFCASSAPGEPGELFFGEGSRLTVL.

At least ten counts were recorded for this clonotype. The chain uses TRBV10-3 and TRBJ2-7, with TRBD1 identical over 9 bases. V was clipped by 10 bases and J by 5 bases; unmatched bases: 18. CDR3 length: 16 residues. CDR1 is ENHRY, CDR2 SYGVKD, per germline. CDR3 sequence reads: CASKGLPGQGPHEQYF. The CDR3 region has the DNA TGTGCCAGCAAGGGGTTACCGGGACAGGGACCCCACGAGCAGTACTTC.

Points on this clonotype: A much larger clonotype is one base distant, so this may be a read error. V usage is TRBV9 and J usage is TRBJ1-2, with TRBD1 identical over 7 bases. CDR1 is SGDLS, CDR2 YYNGEE, per germline. With V trimmed by 4 bases and J by 2 bases, 5 bases remained unmatched. The CDR3 covers 14 residues. This chain's CDR3 is CASSQTGTNYGYTF. CDR3 in DNA: TGTGCCAGCAGCCAGACAGGGACCAACTATGGCTACACCTTC.

Comments on this clonotype: This may arise from a read error, as a much more abundant clone is one base away. It is likely a read error, because the conserved phenylalanine at the end of the CDR3 is missing. V usage is TRBV19 and J usage is TRBJ2-7; 10 nucleotides line up with TRBD1. CDR3 length: 14 residues. Germline values: CDR1 LNHDA, CDR2 SQIVND (reference sequence). The junction had 4 bases not matched to a gene; V was cut back by 6 bases and J by 2 bases. The CDR3 spells CASRHGQGAYEQYY. CDR3 bases: TGTGCCAGTAGACACGGACAGGGGGCCTACGAGCAGTACTAC.

The table lists this clonotype with many counts. The chain joins TRBV12-3 or TRBV12-4 to TRBJ2-7; TRBD2 matches at 14 bases. The CDR3 is 14 amino acids. Trimming removed 6 bases from V and 6 bases from J; junction bases left unmatched: 4. The CDR3 sequence: CASSRLAGGPEQYF. As DNA, the CDR3 is TGTGCCAGCAGCCGACTAGCGGGAGGGCCCGAGCAGTACTTC.

The chain combines TRBV6-6 with TRBJ2-7, with 9 bases matching TRBD2. V was clipped by 6 bases and J by 4 bases; unmatched bases: 7. The CDR3 runs to 14 residues. The germline V gene encodes CDR1 MNHNY and CDR2 SVGAGI (reference sequence). CDR3 nucleotides: TGTGCCAGCAGCGCCGGGACTAGCATTTACGAGCAGTACTTC. Translating it yields CASSAGTSIYEQYF.

The sample holds many counts of this clonotype. The chain recombines TRBV20-1 with TRBJ2-5; tentatively, D is TRBD1 (6 bases). The germline V gene has CDR1 DFQATT and CDR2 SNEGSKA (reference sequence). The CDR3 contains 13 residues. Trimming cost V 0 bases and J 2 bases, with 7 bases left between them. The CDR3 loop is CSARDGQQETQYF. CDR3 bases: TGCAGTGCTAGAGATGGACAGCAAGAGACCCAGTACTTC.

In this sample, this clonotype turned up a few times. The J gene is TRBJ1-3, the V gene TRBV6-2 or TRBV6-3; D uncertain. The CDR3 totals 16 residues. V gave up 5 bases and J gave up 0 bases, with 14 bases separating them. Germline CDR1 reads MNHEY; CDR2 reads SVGEGT. The CDR3 region has the DNA TGTGCCAGCAGTGACACCGGGCCGAACTCTGGAAACACCATATATTTT. Translating gives CASSDTGPNSGNTIYF.

This clonotype has at least ten counts. The J gene is TRBJ1-1, the V gene TRBV7-8, with D hard to call. CDR3 size: 14 residues. Germline V gene data show CDR1 as SGHVS and CDR2 as FQNEAQ. V gave up 3 bases and J gave up 7 bases, with 15 bases separating them. CDR3 amino acids: CASSFTTVVGEAFF. The DNA of the CDR3 is TGTGCCAGCAGCTTTACGACGGTCGTCGGTGAAGCTTTCTTT.

The chain combines TRBV7-2 with TRBJ2-6; no reliable D call. The germline V and J ends were trimmed by 4 bases and 4 bases, with 14 bases remaining between them. The germline gives CDR1 SGHTA, CDR2 FQGNSA. The CDR3 has 16 amino acids. CDR3 region: CASSSYGTSGANVLTF. CDR3 sequence (DNA): TGTGCCAGCAGCTCCTACGGTACTTCCGGGGCCAACGTCCTGACTTTC.

The chain employs TRBV19 and TRBJ1-5, with TRBD1 matching 9 bases. The V gene end was trimmed by 7 bases and the J gene end by 8 bases; junction bases not matched to a gene: 3. Looked up from germline, CDR1 is LNHDA and CDR2 is SQIVND (reference sequence). The CDR3 extends over 12 amino acids. The CDR3 sequence: CASTGTGKPQHF. CDR3 DNA sequence: TGTGCCAGTACGGGGACAGGGAAGCCCCAGCATTTT.

The chain combines TRBV7-2 with TRBJ2-2, with D perhaps assigned TRBD1 or TRBD2 (5 bases each). From germline, CDR1 is SGHTA and CDR2 FQGNSA. V was cut by 6 bases and J by 5 bases, with 16 bases left in between. This CDR3 is built from 15 residues. This chain's CDR3 is CASSYVQGGTGELFF. The CDR3 DNA follows: TGTGCCAGCAGTTATGTGCAGGGCGGGACCGGGGAGCTGTTTTTT.

For this clonotype: At one of its ends the junction is not consistent with the germline gene, which may arise from a read error. The chain joins TRBV10-3 to TRBJ1-5; perhaps TRBD1 as D (5 bases). In germline, CDR1 is ENHRY, CDR2 SYGVKD. The CDR3 is 18 amino acids. CDR3 in DNA: TGTGCCAGCAGTCCCTCCCGGACAAGGGATAGGAGCAATCAGCCCCAGCATTTT. It is translated as CASSPSRTRDRSNQPQHF.

This clonotype was seen at least ten times. This CDR3 is CASSPPDPQETQYF. DNA for the CDR3: TGCGCCAGCAGTCCCCCCGACCCCCAGGAGACCCAGTACTTC. This rearrangement joins TRBV5-1 to TRBJ2-5; D not resolved. CDR1 and CDR2 (germline): SGHRS, YFSETQ. CDR3 length: 14 residues. Trimming removed 5 bases from V and 5 bases from J, with 16 bases in between.

This clonotype was detected ten times or more. The V gene is TRBV9, the J gene TRBJ2-5; D uncertain. From germline, CDR1 is SGDLS and CDR2 YYNGEE. This CDR3 is built from 13 residues. Trimming took 0 bases from V and 4 from J, leaving 7 bases between them. CDR3 bases: TGTGCCAGCAGCGTAGGCAGGTTAGAGACCCAGTACTTC. Encoded protein: CASSVGRLETQYF.

As concerns this clonotype: The junction differs from germline at one of its ends, possibly a read error. The chain has TRBV20-1 and TRBJ1-2; possible D gene TRBD1, 6 bases. This CDR3 is built from 15 residues. Germline loops: CDR1 DFQATT, CDR2 SNEGSKA (reference sequence). This chain's CDR3 is CSVRDTGYVDYGYTF. The CDR3 DNA is TGCAGTGTTAGAGATACAGGGTACGTCGACTATGGCTACACCTTC.

This sequence joins TRBV2 and TRBJ2-5; D unclear. This CDR3 spans 13 amino acids. The germline CDR1 and CDR2 sequences are SNHLY and FYNNEI. Trimming removed 7 bases at V and 2 bases at J, with 11 bases between. The CDR3 sequence is CASNSYLQETQYF. In DNA form, the CDR3 reads TGTGCCAGCAACAGCTACCTACAAGAGACCCAGTACTTC. The full variable domain, its missing parts supplied by reference TRBV2 and TRBJ2-5, is EPEVTQTPSHQVTQMGQEVILRCVPISNHLYFYWYRQILGQKVEFLVSFYNNEISEKSEIFDDQFSVERPDGSNFTLKIRSTKLEDSAMYFCASNSYLQETQYFGPGTRLLVL.

The genes are TRBV2 and TRBJ2-2, with TRBD2 as a possible D gene (6 bases). The germline V gene encodes CDR1 SNHLY and CDR2 FYNNEI. The CDR3 is made up of 13 amino acids. Trimming stripped 7 bases from V and 4 bases from J, with 10 bases between. In DNA form, the CDR3 reads TGTGCCAGCAAGACTAGTGGCACCGGGGAGCTGTTTTTT. It is translated as CASKTSGTGELFF.

The chain carries TRBV19 and TRBJ1-5; TRBD1 might be the D (5 bases). Trimming stripped 3 bases from V and 11 bases from J, with 20 bases between. This CDR3 has 15 residues. Germline-derived CDR1 and CDR2 are LNHDA and SQIVND (reference sequence). CDR3 nucleotides: TGTGCCAGTAGTATTGGGACTTTAACCGACGAGACCCAGCATTTT. This encodes CASSIGTLTDETQHF.

This CDR3 is CASSLGLAGIEFEQYF. Written as DNA, the CDR3 is TGCGCCAGCAGCTTGGGACTAGCGGGAATCGAGTTCGAGCAGTACTTC. The rearrangement uses TRBV5-1 and TRBJ2-7; 11 bases match TRBD2. This CDR3 is 16 amino acids long. CDR1 is SGHRS, CDR2 YFSETQ, per germline. The ends lost 0 bases at V and 6 bases at J; junction bases unmatched: 8.

The V and J genes are TRBV29-1 and TRBJ2-3; D is undetermined. Trimming removed 8 bases from V and 5 bases from J, with 11 bases in between. The CDR3 runs 11 residues. Germline loops: CDR1 SQVTM, CDR2 ANQGSEA. For the CDR3, the DNA is TGCAGCCTTTTAGACCGAGATACGCAGTATTTT. Residues: CSLLDRDTQYF.